This entry features one TCR beta chain sequence. The data were taken from a study of blood T cell repertoires in COVID-19. The overall study: The United States, Italy and Spain were the sources of the acute and convalescent COVID-19 samples. Sources were T cells, B-cell-depleted T cells, or PBMCs; the material itself was cDNA or gDNA.

Sequencing used immunoSEQ multiplex PCR; TCRdb keeps in-frame clones, though not all of them. Of around 270,000 clones in the sample, about 87% were seen once. The CDR3 sequence is 17 residues long. Germline V CDR1 and CDR2: SGHRS, YFSETQ. V gave up 2 bases and J gave up 3 bases, with 21 bases separating them. J is TRBJ2-7 and V is TRBV5-1; possibly TRBD2 for D (5 bases). The sample consisted of peripheral blood. This receptor was identified in an older woman with COVID-19, enrolled during active disease. CDR3 region: CASSFALKTTTHYEQYF. The DNA for the CDR3 is TGCGCCAGCAGCTTTGCGTTGAAGACTACCACGCACTACGAGCAGTACTTC.